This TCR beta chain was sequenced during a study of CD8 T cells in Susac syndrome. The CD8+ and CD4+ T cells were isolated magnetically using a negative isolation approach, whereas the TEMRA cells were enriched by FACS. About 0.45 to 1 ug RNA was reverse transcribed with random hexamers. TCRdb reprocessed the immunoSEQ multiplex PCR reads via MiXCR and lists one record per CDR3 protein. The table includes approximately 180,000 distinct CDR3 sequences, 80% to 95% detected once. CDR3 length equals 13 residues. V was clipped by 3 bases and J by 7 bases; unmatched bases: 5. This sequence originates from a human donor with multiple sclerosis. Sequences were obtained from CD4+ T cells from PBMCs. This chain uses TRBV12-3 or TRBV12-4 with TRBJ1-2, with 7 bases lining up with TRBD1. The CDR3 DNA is TGTGCCAGCAGTTTGGAGGGGGCGCTTGGCTACACCTTC. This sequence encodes CASSLEGALGYTF.